Below are 14 T cell receptor beta chains sequenced from a single sample in a study of identical twins. TCRdb itself ran the 5' RACE reads through MiXCR, one entry per CDR3 protein. The table records some 1,700,000 distinct CDR3 sequences, around 33% of them present only once. The sample taken for sequencing was cord blood. Receptor source: a newborn girl in good health.

This clonotype was counted only a few times. The chain employs TRBV9 and TRBJ1-5; D remains ambiguous. Per germline, CDR1 SGDLS and CDR2 YYNGEE. The CDR3 consists of 15 residues. Trimming took off 0 bases at V and 3 bases at J, with 10 bases between the two ends. The DNA of the CDR3 is TGTGCCAGCAGCGTAGGGACCGCCGACAATCAGCCCCAGCATTTT. It is translated as CASSVGTADNQPQHF.

Worth noting for this clonotype: Its ends do not fully match the called genes, so a read error is possible. The rearrangement joins TRBV6-6 to TRBJ1-1, with D uncertain. This CDR3 contains 12 residues. Germline CDR1 is MNHNY and CDR2 is SVGAGI (reference sequence). In nucleotides, the CDR3 is TGCGCCAGCAGTGATCCGAACACTGAAGCTTTCTTT. Its protein is CASSDPNTEAFF.

The genes are TRBV28 and TRBJ1-5; D is ambiguous. The CDR3 spans 14 residues. V shed 5 bases and J shed 2 bases, with 10 bases lying between them. Germline V gene data show CDR1 as MDHEN and CDR2 as SYDVKM. The CDR3 loop reads CASSVYGGNQPQHF. The CDR3 DNA sequence: TGTGCCAGCAGTGTATACGGGGGCAATCAGCCCCAGCATTTT.

This clonotype was counted a single time. CDR3 DNA: TGTGCCAGCAGTGAACGGGACATTAAAAACATTCAGTACTTC. Its translation is CASSERDIKNIQYF. This sequence joins TRBV6-1 and TRBJ2-4, with a possible D match to TRBD1 (6 bases). V lost 2 bases and J 4 bases, leaving 9 bases between the germline ends. CDR1 is MNHNS and CDR2 is SASEGT in the germline V gene. This CDR3 contains 14 residues.

This clonotype has a handful of counts. J is TRBJ2-5 and V is TRBV20-1; 11 nucleotides align to TRBD2. This CDR3 contains 14 residues. Germline trimming cut 3 bases from V and 2 bases from J; bases unmatched to any gene: 2. Germline V lookup: CDR1 DFQATT, CDR2 SNEGSKA (reference sequence). CDR3 sequence: CSASRLAGQETQYF. The CDR3 coding sequence is TGCAGTGCTAGCAGACTAGCGGGGCAAGAGACCCAGTACTTC.

The V and J genes are TRBV6-6 and TRBJ1-2; 10 nucleotides align to TRBD1. Germline values: CDR1 MNHNY, CDR2 SVGAGI (reference sequence). With V trimmed by 5 bases and J by 4 bases, 10 bases remained unmatched. The CDR3 spans 16 residues. CDR3 DNA: TGTGCCAGCAGTGGGGGACAGGGGCTCGTAAGCTATGGCTACACCTTC. Protein: CASSGGQGLVSYGYTF.

This clonotype was found once. A much larger clone sits a single nucleotide away, making a read error possible. This chain joins TRBV21-1 and TRBJ1-2; the D call TRBD1 from the table was never checked on the DNA. TRBV21-1 counts as a pseudogene. This CDR3 has 13 amino acids. The CDR3 here is CASSKGDNYGYTF. The CDR3 DNA sequence: TGTGCCAGCAGCAAAGGGGACAACTATGGCTACACCTTC.

In the case of this clonotype: One base away lies a much larger clone, so this may be a sequencing read error. The CDR3 is CSIVLGEQYF. CDR3 DNA: TGCAGCATTGTTCTGGGAGAGCAGTACTTC. The chain uses TRBV29-1 and TRBJ2-4; D is possibly TRBD2 (5 bases). Germline loops: CDR1 SQVTM, CDR2 ANQGSEA. V dropped 8 bases and J dropped 13 bases, with 15 bases sitting between them. The CDR3 consists of 10 residues.

This chain uses TRBV27 with TRBJ2-1; D is possibly TRBD1 or TRBD2 (5 bases each). CDR1 and CDR2 (germline): MNHEY, SMNVEV (reference sequence). The V gene lost 8 bases and the J gene lost 13 bases, with 21 bases spanning the gap. The CDR3 spans 13 residues. Written as DNA, the CDR3 is TGTGCCAGCTTATATTCGGGGCTAGAGACCCAGTTCTTC. Protein product: CASLYSGLETQFF.

The rearrangement joins TRBV5-6 to TRBJ1-2; D might be TRBD1 (6 bases). From germline, CDR1 is SGHDT and CDR2 YYEEEE. Trimming removed 3 bases from V and 1 base from J, with 10 bases in between. This CDR3 has 14 amino acids. The CDR3 DNA reads as TGTGCCAGCAGCTGGAGACAGGTTAACTATGGCTACACCTTC. Protein: CASSWRQVNYGYTF.

The CDR3 coding sequence is TGTGCCAGCAGCTTAACAGGGCAATGGTCCTATAATTCACCCCTCCACTTT. Protein product: CASSLTGQWSYNSPLHF. The J gene is TRBJ1-6, the V gene TRBV5-5, with D possibly being TRBD1 (6 bases). This CDR3 has 17 residues. Trimming shortened V by 2 bases and J by 1 base, and 13 bases separated the two germline ends. Germline V CDR1 and CDR2: SGHKS, YYEKEE (reference sequence).

This chain connects TRBV27 to TRBJ2-4; TRBD2 agrees at 8 bases. Germline V lookup: CDR1 MNHEY, CDR2 SMNVEV (reference sequence). The CDR3 runs 15 residues. V gave up 3 bases and J gave up 4 bases; unmatched junction bases: 5. The CDR3 here is CASSFRSGTKNIQYF. As DNA, the CDR3 is TGTGCCAGCAGTTTCCGTAGCGGGACTAAAAACATTCAGTACTTC.

V and J are TRBV4-1 and TRBJ2-1; 7 nucleotides match TRBD1. The CDR3 runs 16 residues. With V trimmed by 0 bases and J by 3 bases, 5 bases remained unmatched. Germline V gives CDR1 MGHRA, CDR2 YSYEKL. The DNA for the CDR3 is TGCGCCAGCAGCCAAGAGGGACAGCATATCTACAATGAGCAGTTCTTC. This sequence encodes CASSQEGQHIYNEQFF.

The chain is built from TRBV2 and TRBJ1-2, with D hard to call. Germline CDR1 is SNHLY and CDR2 is FYNNEI. The CDR3 is made up of 13 amino acids. V was cut by 11 bases and J by 2 bases, with 15 bases left in between. The chain's CDR3 is CAGGTEPNYGYTF. The CDR3 DNA follows: TGTGCCGGTGGCACAGAGCCAAACTATGGCTACACCTTC.